These 10 T cell receptor beta chains originate from one sample sequenced in a study of response to subunit inactivated influenza vaccine. TCRdb re-analysed the RT-PCR reads in MiXCR, keeping a single row per CDR3 protein. The sample shows approximately 520,000 distinct CDR3 sequences, 15% to 20% of them seen only once. Specimen: CD4+ T cells sorted from PBMCs, collected roughly 24 months after vaccination. The receptors were sampled from a man aged 50-75 years who received an inactivated influenza vaccine.

The chain combines TRBV10-3 with TRBJ1-5; D uncertain. The germline gives CDR1 ENHRY, CDR2 SYGVKD. The CDR3 runs to 13 residues. The germline V and J ends were trimmed by 2 bases and 3 bases, with 5 bases remaining between them. The CDR3 is CAISEADNQPQHF. Here the CDR3 DNA reads TGTGCCATCAGTGAGGCAGACAATCAGCCCCAGCATTTT.

About this clonotype itself: At one boundary the junction diverges from the germline segment, which might be a read error. The chain links TRBV29-1 to TRBJ2-5; D is perhaps TRBD1 (5 bases). Looked up from germline, CDR1 is SQVTM and CDR2 is ANQGSEA. The CDR3 is 13 amino acids. The CDR3 DNA reads TGCAGCGTCTCGGACACAATGGCAGAGACCCAGGACTTC. As protein: CSVSDTMAETQDF. The variable domain in full, with the rest retrieved from reference TRBV29-1 and TRBJ2-5, is SAVISQKPSRDICQRGTSLTIQCQVDSQVTMMFWYRQQPGQSLTLIATANQGSEATYESGFVIDKFPISRPNLTFSTLTVSNMSPEDSSIYLCSVSDTMAETQDFGPGTRLLVL.

The chain carries TRBV7-2 and TRBJ2-3; TRBD1 or TRBD2 may be the D gene (5 bases each). V lost 5 bases and J lost 0, with 15 bases in between. The CDR3 is made up of 16 amino acids. Germline V gene lookup returns CDR1 SGHTA and CDR2 FQGNSA. The CDR3 here is CASSTGRGFSTDTQYF. The CDR3 DNA follows: TGTGCCAGCAGCACGGGACGGGGATTTAGCACAGATACGCAGTATTTT.

V and J are TRBV27 and TRBJ1-1, with D hard to call. Trimming removed 9 bases from V and 0 bases from J, with 11 bases in between. Germline loops: CDR1 MNHEY, CDR2 SMNVEV (reference sequence). The CDR3 is made up of 13 amino acids. The CDR3 DNA follows: TGTGCCAGATCCAATAGTATGAACACTGAAGCTTTCTTT. Its translation: CARSNSMNTEAFF.

The CDR3, as DNA: TGCAGTGCTAGACAGGGTGATTCACCCCTCCACTTT. Translated: CSARQGDSPLHF. This chain connects TRBV20-1 to TRBJ1-6, with D maybe TRBD1 (5 bases). The CDR3 spans 12 residues. The ends were cut back, 2 bases at V and 8 bases at J, with 7 bases in the middle. From germline, CDR1 is DFQATT and CDR2 SNEGSKA (reference sequence).

The V and J genes are TRBV20-1 and TRBJ2-5; D is undetermined. The CDR3 covers 13 residues. V lost 3 bases, J lost 5 bases, and 13 bases lay in between. Germline loops: CDR1 DFQATT, CDR2 SNEGSKA (reference sequence). CDR3 DNA: TGCAGTGCTAGCCCCCTCGTAACGGAGACCCAGTACTTC. Its translation: CSASPLVTETQYF.

The table lists this clonotype with many counts. The chain joins TRBV11-2 to TRBJ2-7; 9 bases map to TRBD2. Germline CDR1 SGHAT, CDR2 FQNNGV. The CDR3 totals 14 residues. Trimming at V came to 3 bases and at J to 7 bases, leaving 7 bases not matched to a gene. The CDR3 DNA reads as TGTGCCAGCAGCTTTGGCGGGGGGGTAGGTGAGCAGTACTTC. The encoded protein is CASSFGGGVGEQYF.

This clonotype occurred a few times. The chain links TRBV28 to TRBJ2-2; TRBD1 is a possible D gene (7 bases). Trimming stripped 3 bases from V and 5 bases from J, with 16 bases between. CDR1 and CDR2 (germline): MDHEN, SYDVKM. The CDR3 is 16 residues long. CDR3 protein: CASSFGGGGLTGELFF. The CDR3 DNA reads as TGTGCCAGCAGTTTTGGTGGAGGGGGCTTGACCGGGGAGCTGTTTTTT.

This clonotype was detected a few times. This chain links TRBV20-1 with TRBJ2-1; 9 bases align to TRBD2. Germline values: CDR1 DFQATT, CDR2 SNEGSKA (reference sequence). With V trimmed by 0 bases and J by 9 bases, 12 bases remained unmatched. The length of the CDR3 is 16 residues. The CDR3 here is CSARDPKRGVNLEQFF. Written as DNA, the CDR3 is TGCAGTGCTAGAGACCCTAAGCGGGGGGTCAATCTTGAGCAGTTCTTC.

In this sample, this clonotype turned up a few times. The J gene is TRBJ2-2, the V gene TRBV7-9; 7 bases fit TRBD2. Germline lookup yields CDR1 SEHNR and CDR2 FQNEAQ (reference sequence). The CDR3 has 17 residues. Losses at the gene ends were 0 bases for V and 3 bases for J; bases not matched to a gene: 7. The CDR3 reads CASSLAPGGGHTGELFF. CDR3 in DNA: TGTGCCAGCAGCTTAGCGCCGGGCGGGGGTCACACCGGGGAGCTGTTTTTT.